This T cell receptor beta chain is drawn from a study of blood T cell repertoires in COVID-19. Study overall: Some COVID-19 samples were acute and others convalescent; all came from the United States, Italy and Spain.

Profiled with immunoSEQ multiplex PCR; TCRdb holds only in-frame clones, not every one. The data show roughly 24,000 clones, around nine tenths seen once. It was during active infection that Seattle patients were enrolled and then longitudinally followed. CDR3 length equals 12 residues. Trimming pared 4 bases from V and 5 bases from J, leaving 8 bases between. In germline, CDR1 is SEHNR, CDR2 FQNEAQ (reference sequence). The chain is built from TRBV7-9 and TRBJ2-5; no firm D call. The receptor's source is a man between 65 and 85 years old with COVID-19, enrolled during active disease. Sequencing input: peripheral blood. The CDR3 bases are TGTGCCAGCAGCTCAACCCGGGAGACCCAGTACTTC. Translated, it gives CASSSTRETQYF.